This T cell receptor beta chain was profiled in a study of response to subunit inactivated influenza vaccine. Findings and caveats of the study: Few new T cells, the authors suggested, are recruited by each seasonal influenza vaccination.

A word on this clonotype: As yet, its antigen is unknown.

The CDR3 loop spans 13 amino acids. From germline, CDR1 is SEHNR and CDR2 FQNEAQ (reference sequence). V lost 5 bases and J lost 6, with 11 bases in between. TCRdb redid the calling of the RT-PCR reads with MiXCR, one entry per CDR3 protein. The sample consists of 500,000 to 600,000 distinct CDR3 sequences, approximately 7.7% of them appearing once. The specimen was PBMCs from blood, collected 23 to 25 months after vaccination. V usage is TRBV7-9 and J usage is TRBJ2-1, with D tentatively TRBD2 (6 bases). The receptor comes from a man in his fifties or sixties who received an inactivated influenza vaccine. The CDR3 DNA follows: TGTGCCAGCAGCGTTGGCGGGATCAATGAGCAGTTCTTC. It codes for CASSVGGINEQFF.